These T cell receptor beta chains were read from a single sample in a study of long-term antiretroviral therapy in people with HIV. Data came from immunoSEQ multiplex PCR; TCRdb stores just in-frame clones and leaves some out. The data show roughly 28,000 clones, with 85% to 90% seen just once and roughly 4% held by the top ten. The sample consisted of unsorted PBMCs, taken 1.8 years after starting antiretroviral therapy. The receptors originated from a woman between 18 and 29 years old with HIV. Each CDR3 is given with its conserved first and last residue. The D gene is left open where the match is weak. Clone sizes are given selectively: once, few, many, or a class where the clone is expanded.

v_gene	d_gene	abundance	j_gene	len	CDR3aa	CDR3nt
TRBV4-3	NA	NA	TRBJ2-1	15	CASSQTGERYNEQFF	TGCGCCAGCAGCCAGACGGGGGAGCGGTACAATGAGCAGTTCTTC
TRBV5-1	TRBD1	NA	TRBJ1-1	13	CASRPGQGAEAFF	TGCGCCAGCAGACCGGGACAGGGGGCTGAAGCTTTCTTT
TRBV5-1	NA	NA	TRBJ1-1	15	CASRHQGGGNTEAFF	TGCGCCAGCAGACACCAGGGAGGCGGGAACACTGAAGCTTTCTTT
TRBV7-3	NA	few	TRBJ2-1	15	CASSLGGRPYNEQFF	TGTGCCAGCAGCTTAGGGGGGAGACCCTACAATGAGCAGTTCTTC
TRBV10-3	NA	NA	TRBJ2-1	21	CAISEPVGSRGAGSSYNEQFF	TGTGCCATCAGTGAGCCCGTGGGGTCTCGTGGGGCGGGGAGCTCCTACAATGAGCAGTTCTTC
TRBV6-5	TRBD2	NA	TRBJ2-7	13	CASARTRSYEQYF	TGTGCCAGCGCTAGGACTAGATCCTACGAGCAGTACTTC
TRBV7-9	NA	once	TRBJ1-3	11	CASTTINTIYF	TGTGCCAGCACCACCATTAACACCATATATTTT
TRBV7-3	TRBD2	once	TRBJ2-2	14	CASSPVRGGGELFF	TGTGCCAGCAGCCCGGTCCGGGGGGGCGGGGAGCTGTTTTTT
TRBV28	NA	few	TRBJ1-2	13	CASSLWGNYGYTF	TGTGCCAGCAGTTTATGGGGTAACTATGGCTACACCTTC
TRBV28	TRBD1	NA	TRBJ2-6	19	CASSPPGPTGGGGANVLTF	TGTGCCAGCAGTCCCCCTGGCCCGACAGGGGGTGGTGGGGCCAACGTCCTGACTTTC